Reported below is one T cell receptor beta chain. Germline V gives CDR1 LGHDT, CDR2 YNNKEL (reference sequence). The CDR3 length is 22 residues. V shed 0 bases and J shed 4 bases, with 31 bases lying between them. The data were taken from a study of blood T cell repertoires in COVID-19. Study-level information: Acute-phase and convalescent COVID-19 samples originated in the United States, Italy and Spain. From T cells, B-cell-depleted T cells, or PBMCs came the material, which was cDNA or gDNA.

Authors' data handling: Amplification of reference gene primers was used by the study to estimate nucleated cell counts. Assay used: immunoSEQ multiplex PCR; TCRdb lists only in-frame clones, some missing. V and J calls and clone size are those listed in that table; D and trimming were worked out from the DNA. The table records 200,000 or so clones, roughly four fifths of them present only once. This clonotype originated in a woman aged 35 to 49 with acute or convalescent COVID-19. This chain links TRBV3-1 (or the pseudogene TRBV3-2) with TRBJ1-5; D might be TRBD1 (6 bases). Material: peripheral blood. The CDR3, as DNA: TGTGCCAGCAGCCAAGATCATCCCGGTCGAACCGTATCGACAGGACCGAATCAGCCCCAGCATTTT. The encoded protein is CASSQDHPGRTVSTGPNQPQHF.